The 29 T cell receptor beta chains below were found in one sample sequenced in a study of blood T cell repertoires in COVID-19. Clones were sequenced by immunoSEQ multiplex PCR, and TCRdb holds only the in-frame ones, with some missing. The sample consists of about 110,000 clones, roughly 88% of them appearing once. The sample comprised peripheral blood. The receptor source for this set is a woman in her 70s who had recovered from COVID-19.

This clone has a single count. The chain employs TRBV29-1 and TRBJ2-3; D may match TRBD1 or TRBD2 (7 bases each). Germline V CDR1 and CDR2: SQVTM, ANQGSEA. CDR3 size: 12 residues. The V end was cut by 7 bases, the J end by 6 bases, with 14 bases between. CDR3: CSAGGAWDTQYF. The CDR3 nucleotides are TGCAGCGCAGGGGGGGCATGGGATACGCAGTATTTT.

V and J are TRBV10-3 and TRBJ2-2; weak D call: TRBD1 (5 bases). Trimming took 8 bases from V and 6 from J, leaving 7 bases between them. The germline gives CDR1 ENHRY, CDR2 SYGVKD. The CDR3 has 11 residues. CDR3 region: CAIEGAGELFF. The CDR3 DNA sequence: TGTGCCATCGAAGGGGCCGGGGAGCTGTTTTTT.

Here the CDR3 DNA reads TGTGCCAGAAGCTCCGGGACAGCTTATTCACCCCTCCACTTT. Translating it yields CARSSGTAYSPLHF. The chain combines TRBV5-3 with TRBJ1-6, with TRBD1 matching over 7 bases. TRBV5-3 is an open reading frame, and its role is uncertain. The V segment lost 3 bases and the J segment 8 bases; nucleotides outside the gene matches: 5. This CDR3 is built from 14 residues.

This sequence joins TRBV11-2 and TRBJ2-7, with D maybe TRBD1 (5 bases). Germline loops: CDR1 SGHAT, CDR2 FQNNGV. Trimming took 3 bases from V and 0 from J, leaving 9 bases between them. This CDR3 region has 14 residues. CDR3 coding DNA: TGTGCCAGCAGCTTGGCAGGGATCTCCTACGAGCAGTACTTC. It encodes CASSLAGISYEQYF.

This chain joins TRBV6-5 and TRBJ2-7, with 8 bases lining up with TRBD1. The V and J ends lost 5 bases and 4 bases, in that order; junction bases with no gene match: 7. The CDR3 length is 14 residues. Germline CDR1 and CDR2: MNHEY and SVGAGI. The CDR3 here is CASSRTGIPYEQYF. CDR3 DNA sequence: TGTGCCAGCAGTAGGACAGGGATTCCGTACGAGCAGTACTTC.

This clone was found once. This chain uses TRBV3-1 (or the pseudogene TRBV3-2) with TRBJ2-7, with TRBD1 matching over 8 bases. The germline CDR1 and CDR2 sequences are LGHDT and YNNKEL (reference sequence). Trimming took 1 base from V and 1 from J; bases not matched to a gene: 6. The CDR3 has 16 amino acids. CDR3 DNA sequence: TGTGCCAGCAGCCAAGGTCACGACAGGGGTTCCTACGAGCAGTACTTC. Its translation: CASSQGHDRGSYEQYF.

V usage is TRBV5-1 and J usage is TRBJ2-2; D remains ambiguous. Trimming left V 1 base short and J 1 base short, with 5 bases between. This CDR3 is built from 14 residues. Germline lookup yields CDR1 SGHRS and CDR2 YFSETQ. Here the CDR3 DNA reads TGCGCCAGCAGCTTGCTAGGGAACACCGGGGAGCTGTTTTTT. Translated, it gives CASSLLGNTGELFF.

The genes are TRBV4-1 and TRBJ1-6, with no clear D. CDR1 is MGHRA and CDR2 is YSYEKL in the germline V gene. This CDR3 has 14 residues. With 0 bases removed from V and 11 bases from J, the gap between germline ends came to 11 bases. CDR3: CASSQDQLAAPLHF. CDR3 bases: TGCGCCAGCAGCCAAGACCAACTCGCGGCACCCCTCCACTTT.

The rearrangement joins TRBV9 to TRBJ2-1, with TRBD2 as a possible D gene (6 bases). V lost 4 bases, J lost 0 bases, and 11 bases lay in between. Germline CDR1 and CDR2: SGDLS and YYNGEE. CDR3 size: 15 residues. The CDR3 DNA is TGTGCCAGCAGCCGTAGCGGTAGCTCCTACAATGAGCAGTTCTTC. It codes for CASSRSGSSYNEQFF.

This clone was detected only once. The chain recombines TRBV4-2 with TRBJ2-2; D is unresolved. This CDR3 has 15 residues. V lost 1 base, J lost 4 bases, and 10 bases lay in between. Germline values: CDR1 LGHNA, CDR2 YNFKEQ. CDR3 DNA: TGTGCCAGCAGCCAAGGCCAGGCCGGCACCGGGGAGCTGTTTTTT. Translated: CASSQGQAGTGELFF.

Comments on this clone: Germline and junction disagree at one end, which may indicate a read error. This chain joins TRBV11-2 and TRBJ1-2; D call uncertain. The CDR3 totals 11 residues. CDR1 is SGHAT and CDR2 is FQNNGV in the germline V gene. The CDR3: CASSYRGPLAF. CDR3 nucleotides: TGTGCCAGCAGCTATAGAGGCCCGCTGGCCTTC.

V usage is TRBV9 and J usage is TRBJ2-7; D is perhaps TRBD1 (6 bases). The V gene's germline CDR1 is SGDLS and CDR2 YYNGEE. Trimming left V 0 bases short and J 1 base short, with 11 bases between. The CDR3 totals 15 residues. This CDR3 is CASSVVGDTSYEQYF. The CDR3 DNA reads as TGTGCCAGCAGCGTAGTGGGGGACACTTCCTACGAGCAGTACTTC.

Only one count was recorded for this clone. This chain joins TRBV2 and TRBJ1-5; D may be TRBD1 (6 bases). V was clipped by 4 bases and J by 6 bases, with 16 bases between them. This CDR3 contains 15 residues. Looked up from germline, CDR1 is SNHLY and CDR2 is FYNNEI. This CDR3 reads CASSGGRGRSQPQHF. CDR3 nucleotide sequence: TGTGCCAGCAGTGGTGGCAGGGGAAGATCTCAGCCCCAGCATTTT.

This clone has a single count. This rearrangement joins TRBV7-9 to TRBJ1-6; a weak D match, TRBD1 (5 bases). This CDR3 is built from 16 residues. V gave up 0 bases and J gave up 9 bases, with 15 bases separating them. Germline V CDR1 and CDR2: SEHNR, FQNEAQ (reference sequence). The CDR3 region is CASSLAVNGGISPLHF. Here the CDR3 DNA reads TGTGCCAGCAGCTTAGCCGTTAACGGGGGAATTTCACCCCTCCACTTT.

V and J are TRBV7-2 and TRBJ2-2, with D possibly matching TRBD1 (5 bases). V was trimmed by 5 bases and J by 1 base, leaving 14 bases between them. Germline CDR1 is SGHTA and CDR2 is FQGNSA. The CDR3 runs 16 residues. CDR3 DNA: TGTGCCAGCAGCCCGAGATACCAGGGGAACACCGGGGAGCTGTTTTTT. Its translation: CASSPRYQGNTGELFF.

This chain links TRBV6-2 or TRBV6-3 with TRBJ2-2; 9 bases map to TRBD2. CDR1 is MNHEY and CDR2 is SVGEGT in the germline V gene. The J segment lost 5 bases and the V segment lost 6 bases, leaving 13 bases of the junction unmatched. The CDR3 is made up of 17 amino acids. This chain's CDR3 is CASSHGWLAGRTGELFF. The DNA for the CDR3 is TGTGCCAGCAGCCATGGGTGGCTAGCGGGGCGTACCGGGGAGCTGTTTTTT.

The chain has TRBV7-3 and TRBJ1-1; tentatively, D is TRBD1 (6 bases). This CDR3 contains 16 residues. Germline CDR1 SGHTA, CDR2 FQGTGA. Trimming removed 6 bases at V and 1 base at J, with 18 bases between. The CDR3 loop is CASSPRARGSNTEAFF. CDR3 in DNA: TGTGCCAGCAGTCCTCGCGCTAGGGGGTCGAACACTGAAGCTTTCTTT.

The rearrangement uses TRBV5-5 and TRBJ2-5; D is undetermined. With 1 base removed from V and 2 bases from J, the gap between germline ends came to 9 bases. The CDR3 has 14 amino acids. Germline V CDR1 and CDR2: SGHKS, YYEKEE (reference sequence). CDR3 sequence: CASSLLGSQETQYF. Written as DNA, the CDR3 is TGTGCCAGCAGCTTGCTGGGCAGTCAAGAGACCCAGTACTTC.

This clone was seen a few times. The rearrangement uses TRBV28 and TRBJ1-5; TRBD1 is a possible D gene (5 bases). The germline CDR1 and CDR2 sequences are MDHEN and SYDVKM. This CDR3 has 15 amino acids. Trimming took 6 bases from V and 5 from J, leaving 17 bases between them. The CDR3 DNA reads TGTGCCAGCAGCAAAGGGGCAGTGGATTATCAGCCCCAGCATTTT. Its protein product is CASSKGAVDYQPQHF.

This chain joins TRBV6-5 and TRBJ1-3; D remains ambiguous. The CDR3 totals 14 residues. From germline, CDR1 is MNHEY and CDR2 SVGAGI. V lost 6 bases to trimming and J lost 1 base, with 10 bases between them. As DNA, the CDR3 is TGTGCCAGCAGGGCATCGGGGTCTGGAAACACCATATATTTT. This encodes CASRASGSGNTIYF.

This chain uses TRBV7-9 with TRBJ2-2; 14 bases are shared with TRBD2. The ends lost 5 bases at V and 5 bases at J; junction bases unmatched: 4. The CDR3 has 16 amino acids. Germline CDR1 is SEHNR and CDR2 is FQNEAQ (reference sequence). The CDR3 reads CASSQGTSGRTGELFF. In DNA form, the CDR3 reads TGTGCCAGCAGCCAAGGGACTAGCGGGAGAACCGGGGAGCTGTTTTTT.

This rearrangement joins TRBV7-3 to TRBJ1-1; D may be TRBD1 (6 bases). Germline lookup yields CDR1 SGHTA and CDR2 FQGTGA. The ends were cut back, 1 base at V and 7 bases at J, with 13 bases in the middle. The CDR3 has 14 residues. Written as DNA, the CDR3 is TGTGCCAGCAGCTTAAGGGGGCGTGGGGATGAAGCTTTCTTT. Translated: CASSLRGRGDEAFF.

The chain joins TRBV5-1 to TRBJ1-6; possibly TRBD1 for D (6 bases). V shed 0 bases and J shed 4 bases, with 17 bases lying between them. CDR3 length equals 18 residues. The V gene's germline CDR1 is SGHRS and CDR2 YFSETQ. The CDR3 sequence: CASSLVRGANEYNSPLHF. In DNA form, the CDR3 reads TGCGCCAGCAGCTTGGTGCGGGGGGCGAATGAATATAATTCACCCCTCCACTTT.

The V and J genes are TRBV27 and TRBJ2-2, with 11 bases fitting TRBD2. Germline CDR1 reads MNHEY; CDR2 reads SMNVEV (reference sequence). Losses at the gene ends were 8 bases for V and 5 bases for J; bases not matched to a gene: 10. The CDR3 consists of 16 residues. CDR3 DNA: TGTGCCAGCCTCTCCTGGGCTAGCGGGAGGACCGGGGAGCTGTTTTTT. Encoded protein: CASLSWASGRTGELFF.

The chain links TRBV6-1 to TRBJ1-2, with no clear D. In germline, CDR1 is MNHNS, CDR2 SASEGT. The length of the CDR3 is 14 residues. V lost 3 bases and J 3 bases, leaving 11 bases between the germline ends. The CDR3: CASSDISRDYGYTF. The CDR3 coding sequence is TGTGCCAGCAGTGACATTTCACGGGACTATGGCTACACCTTC.

This chain links TRBV28 with TRBJ1-1; D not certain. CDR1 and CDR2 (germline): MDHEN, SYDVKM. The V end lost 8 bases, the J end lost 1 base, and 11 bases lay between the germline ends. The length of the CDR3 is 13 residues. The CDR3 loop is CASSERRNTEAFF. The CDR3 nucleotides are TGTGCCAGCTCAGAGCGCAGGAACACTGAAGCTTTCTTT.

This sequence joins TRBV10-3 and TRBJ2-4; 14 nucleotides agree with TRBD2. Germline values: CDR1 ENHRY, CDR2 SYGVKD. This CDR3 has 21 residues. The V and J ends lost 3 bases and 3 bases, in that order; junction bases with no gene match: 16. CDR3 sequence reads: CAISEGQGLAGGPFGKNIQYF. CDR3 in DNA: TGTGCCATCAGTGAAGGTCAAGGACTAGCGGGAGGACCCTTTGGCAAAAACATTCAGTACTTC.

V is TRBV4-3 and J is TRBJ2-3; possibly TRBD1 for D (5 bases). The germline V gene encodes CDR1 LGHNA and CDR2 YSLEER. Trimming stripped 1 base from V and 6 bases from J, with 11 bases between. The length of the CDR3 is 14 residues. The CDR3 coding sequence is TGCGCCAGCAGCCAAGGTGACAGTCAGGATACGCAGTATTTT. It translates to CASSQGDSQDTQYF.

This chain connects TRBV5-6 to TRBJ2-7, with TRBD1 matching over 7 bases. The CDR3 loop spans 14 amino acids. Germline values: CDR1 SGHDT, CDR2 YYEEEE. With V trimmed by 0 bases and J by 1 base, 1 base remained unmatched. The CDR3 loop reads CASSLAGGSYEQYF. CDR3 nucleotide sequence: TGTGCCAGCAGCTTGGCAGGGGGTTCCTACGAGCAGTACTTC. The full variable domain, with the rest looked up from reference TRBV5-6 and TRBJ2-7, is DAGVTQSPTHLIKTRGQQVTLRCSPKSGHDTVSWYQQALGQGPQFIFQYYEEEERQRGNFPDRFSGHQFPNYSSELNVNALLLGDSALYLCASSLAGGSYEQYFGPGTRLTVT.